This is a list of T cell receptor beta chains from one sample in a study of response to subunit inactivated influenza vaccine. TCRdb processed the RT-PCR reads anew with MiXCR; each CDR3 protein has one entry. In the table there are hundreds of thousands of distinct CDR3 sequences, 15% to 20% of which are singletons. Sequencing was performed on PBMCs from blood, taken 5 days after vaccination. These receptors all come from a man over 45 who received an inactivated influenza vaccine. CDR3s include the opening cysteine and the closing phenylalanine or tryptophan. Fields, in order: D gene, CDR3 length, clone size, V gene, J gene, CDR3 protein, CDR3 DNA. D genes are given only for firm matches. The size field is filled for only some rows; it gives once, few, many or a size class.

d_gene: TRBD1; len: 18; abundance: few; v_gene: TRBV4-1; j_gene: TRBJ2-2; CDR3aa: CASSPKRAGQVNTGELFF; CDR3nt: TGCGCCAGCAGCCCGAAGAGGGCGGGACAGGTCAACACCGGGGAGCTGTTTTTT
d_gene: TRBD2; len: 17; abundance: few; v_gene: TRBV7-9; j_gene: TRBJ2-5; CDR3aa: CASSPTSGVIGRGTQYF; CDR3nt: TGTGCCAGCAGCCCCACTAGCGGGGTCATAGGACGTGGGACCCAGTACTTC
d_gene: TRBD2; len: 17; abundance: few; v_gene: TRBV12-3/TRBV12-4; j_gene: TRBJ2-2; CDR3aa: CASSIGLAGGRTGELFF; CDR3nt: TGTGCCAGCAGTATCGGACTAGCGGGAGGGCGAACCGGGGAGCTGTTTTTT
d_gene: TRBD1; len: 14; abundance: few; v_gene: TRBV12-3/TRBV12-4; j_gene: TRBJ1-5; CDR3aa: CASSVEQGVPPQHF; CDR3nt: TGTGCCAGCAGTGTCGAACAGGGGGTACCGCCCCAGCATTTT
d_gene: -; len: 15; abundance: few; v_gene: TRBV7-2; j_gene: TRBJ2-7; CDR3aa: CASSPQGGSSYEQYF; CDR3nt: TGTGCCAGCAGCCCACAGGGCGGTTCGTCCTACGAGCAGTACTTC
d_gene: -; len: 16; abundance: few; v_gene: TRBV27; j_gene: TRBJ2-7; CDR3aa: CASSSSLAGRRGEQYF; CDR3nt: TGTGCCAGCAGTTCCTCCCTCGCGGGACGACGGGGAGAGCAGTACTTC
d_gene: TRBD2; len: 16; abundance: few; v_gene: TRBV5-1; j_gene: TRBJ2-7; CDR3aa: CASTRSTGGSFYEQYF; CDR3nt: TGCGCCAGCACTCGATCAACGGGCGGGAGTTTTTACGAGCAGTACTTC
d_gene: -; len: 14; abundance: -; v_gene: TRBV20-1; j_gene: TRBJ1-5; CDR3aa: CSANRDFVNQPQHF; CDR3nt: TGCAGTGCTAACAGGGATTTCGTCAATCAGCCCCAGCATTTT
d_gene: TRBD1; len: 15; abundance: -; v_gene: TRBV7-2; j_gene: TRBJ2-2; CDR3aa: CASREPDRGPGELFF; CDR3nt: TGTGCCAGCAGGGAACCCGACAGGGGGCCCGGGGAGCTGTTTTTT
d_gene: TRBD1; len: 16; abundance: few; v_gene: TRBV5-1; j_gene: TRBJ2-1; CDR3aa: CASSLGGQGAQNEQFF; CDR3nt: TGCGCCAGCAGCTTGGGCGGACAGGGGGCCCAAAATGAGCAGTTCTTC
d_gene: -; len: 17; abundance: many; v_gene: TRBV10-3; j_gene: TRBJ2-1; CDR3aa: CAISEHEGQAGYNEQFF; CDR3nt: TGTGCCATCAGTGAGCATGAGGGGCAAGCAGGTTACAATGAGCAGTTCTTC
d_gene: -; len: 11; abundance: -; v_gene: TRBV10-3; j_gene: TRBJ1-1; CDR3aa: CAISDGVGTFF; CDR3nt: TGTGCCATCAGTGACGGGGTAGGAACTTTCTTT
d_gene: TRBD2; len: 15; abundance: -; v_gene: TRBV7-9; j_gene: TRBJ2-7; CDR3aa: CASSPRREGSYEQYF; CDR3nt: TGTGCCAGCAGCCCTCGGCGGGAGGGCTCCTACGAGCAGTACTTC
d_gene: -; len: 12; abundance: -; v_gene: TRBV6-4; j_gene: TRBJ2-1; CDR3aa: CASSAQRNEQFF; CDR3nt: TGTGCCAGCAGTGCCCAGAGAAATGAGCAGTTCTTC
d_gene: TRBD2; len: 15; abundance: many; v_gene: TRBV7-9; j_gene: TRBJ2-1; CDR3aa: CASSPSGRSYNEQFF; CDR3nt: TGTGCCAGCAGCCCTAGCGGGCGCTCCTACAATGAGCAGTTCTTC
d_gene: -; len: 9; abundance: few; v_gene: TRBV27; j_gene: TRBJ2-7; CDR3aa: CASGREQYF; CDR3nt: TGTGCCAGCGGACGGGAGCAGTACTTC
d_gene: TRBD1; len: 16; abundance: few; v_gene: TRBV28; j_gene: TRBJ1-1; CDR3aa: CASSPFLGQGVYEAFF; CDR3nt: TGTGCCAGCAGCCCATTTCTGGGACAGGGGGTGTACGAAGCTTTCTTT
d_gene: -; len: 13; abundance: few; v_gene: TRBV7-2; j_gene: TRBJ2-2; CDR3aa: CASSLPRIGELFF; CDR3nt: TGTGCCAGCAGCCTTCCTAGAATCGGGGAGCTGTTTTTT
d_gene: -; len: 15; abundance: many; v_gene: TRBV4-2; j_gene: TRBJ2-3; CDR3aa: CASSQEAGSTDTQYF; CDR3nt: TGTGCCAGCAGCCAAGAAGCCGGCAGCACAGATACGCAGTATTTT
d_gene: -; len: 15; abundance: -; v_gene: TRBV6-1; j_gene: TRBJ1-1; CDR3aa: CASSPPVGSYTEAFF; CDR3nt: TGTGCCAGCAGTCCCCCGGTAGGGAGTTATACTGAAGCTTTCTTT
d_gene: TRBD1; len: 15; abundance: few; v_gene: TRBV15; j_gene: TRBJ1-4; CDR3aa: CATSRLQGANEKLFF; CDR3nt: TGTGCCACCAGCAGACTACAGGGGGCCAATGAAAAACTGTTTTTT
d_gene: TRBD2; len: 14; abundance: few; v_gene: TRBV20-1; j_gene: TRBJ2-2; CDR3aa: CSARTTSGPGELFF; CDR3nt: TGCAGTGCTAGAACGACTAGCGGGCCCGGGGAGCTGTTTTTT
d_gene: -; len: 12; abundance: -; v_gene: TRBV7-2; j_gene: TRBJ1-6; CDR3aa: CASSGTSGPLHF; CDR3nt: TGTGCCAGCAGCGGGACTTCAGGACCCCTCCACTTT
d_gene: -; len: 15; abundance: few; v_gene: TRBV5-1; j_gene: TRBJ2-2; CDR3aa: CASSFELTGTGELFF; CDR3nt: TGCGCCAGCAGCTTCGAGCTGACGGGCACCGGGGAGCTGTTTTTT
d_gene: TRBD1; len: 15; abundance: few; v_gene: TRBV12-3/TRBV12-4; j_gene: TRBJ2-2; CDR3aa: CASIPGTGITGELFF; CDR3nt: TGTGCCAGCATCCCCGGGACAGGGATAACCGGGGAGCTGTTTTTT
d_gene: TRBD2; len: 18; abundance: few; v_gene: TRBV7-6; j_gene: TRBJ2-1; CDR3aa: CASSLGAAGGPNYNEQFF; CDR3nt: TGTGCCAGCAGCTTAGGGGCAGCGGGAGGGCCGAACTACAATGAGCAGTTCTTC
d_gene: -; len: 14; abundance: few; v_gene: TRBV29-1; j_gene: TRBJ1-1; CDR3aa: CSVHRTVMNTEAFF; CDR3nt: TGCAGCGTTCACCGGACAGTCATGAACACTGAAGCTTTCTTT
d_gene: -; len: 13; abundance: -; v_gene: TRBV12-5; j_gene: TRBJ1-1; CDR3aa: CASGLSGLTEAFF; CDR3nt: TGTGCTAGTGGTTTGTCTGGTCTCACTGAAGCTTTCTTT
d_gene: -; len: 14; abundance: few; v_gene: TRBV11-2; j_gene: TRBJ2-7; CDR3aa: CASRHGGRSYEQYF; CDR3nt: TGTGCCAGCAGGCACGGGGGGCGATCCTACGAGCAGTACTTC
d_gene: TRBD1; len: 18; abundance: few; v_gene: TRBV24-1; j_gene: TRBJ2-5; CDR3aa: CATSDSWPGTGGSKTQYF; CDR3nt: TGTGCCACCAGTGATTCGTGGCCCGGGACAGGGGGTTCAAAGACCCAGTACTTC
d_gene: -; len: 15; abundance: -; v_gene: TRBV4-3; j_gene: TRBJ1-4; CDR3aa: CASSQAHRAVEKLFF; CDR3nt: TGCGCCAGCAGCCAAGCCCACCGGGCCGTCGAAAAACTGTTTTTT
d_gene: TRBD2; len: 16; abundance: many; v_gene: TRBV12-3/TRBV12-4; j_gene: TRBJ2-1; CDR3aa: CASSFLAGVTGDEQFF; CDR3nt: TGTGCCAGCAGTTTTCTAGCGGGAGTTACCGGTGATGAGCAGTTCTTC
d_gene: -; len: 14; abundance: -; v_gene: TRBV4-1; j_gene: TRBJ1-2; CDR3aa: CASSQVDGSRGYTF; CDR3nt: TGCGCCAGCAGCCAAGTTGACGGAAGTCGCGGCTACACCTTC